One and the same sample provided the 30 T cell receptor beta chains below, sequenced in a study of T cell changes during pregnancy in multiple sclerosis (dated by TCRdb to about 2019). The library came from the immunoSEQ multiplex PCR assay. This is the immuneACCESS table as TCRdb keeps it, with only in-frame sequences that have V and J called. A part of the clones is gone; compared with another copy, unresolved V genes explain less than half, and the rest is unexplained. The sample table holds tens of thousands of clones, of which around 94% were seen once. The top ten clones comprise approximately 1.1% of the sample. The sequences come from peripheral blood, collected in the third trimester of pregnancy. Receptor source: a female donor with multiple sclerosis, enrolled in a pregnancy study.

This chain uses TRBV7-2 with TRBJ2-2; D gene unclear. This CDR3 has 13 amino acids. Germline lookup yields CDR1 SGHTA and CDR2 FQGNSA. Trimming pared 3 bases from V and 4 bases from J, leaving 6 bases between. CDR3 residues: CASSFLPTGELFF. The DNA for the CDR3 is TGTGCCAGCAGCTTTCTACCCACCGGGGAGCTGTTTTTT.

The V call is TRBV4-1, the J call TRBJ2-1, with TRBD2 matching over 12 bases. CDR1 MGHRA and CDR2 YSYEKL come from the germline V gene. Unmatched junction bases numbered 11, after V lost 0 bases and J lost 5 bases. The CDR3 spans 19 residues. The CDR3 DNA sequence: TGCGCCAGCAGCCAAGATCATATCCTAGCGGGAGGGAGGGACAATGAGCAGTTCTTC. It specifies CASSQDHILAGGRDNEQFF.

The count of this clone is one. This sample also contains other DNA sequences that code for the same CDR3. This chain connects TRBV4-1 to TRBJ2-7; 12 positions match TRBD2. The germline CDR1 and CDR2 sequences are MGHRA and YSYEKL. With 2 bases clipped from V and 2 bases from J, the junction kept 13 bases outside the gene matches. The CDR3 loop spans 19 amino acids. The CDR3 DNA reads TGCGCCAGCAGCCAACTCGGCCTAGCGGGAGGGAGAGGGGCCTACGAGCAGTACTTC. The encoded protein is CASSQLGLAGGRGAYEQYF.

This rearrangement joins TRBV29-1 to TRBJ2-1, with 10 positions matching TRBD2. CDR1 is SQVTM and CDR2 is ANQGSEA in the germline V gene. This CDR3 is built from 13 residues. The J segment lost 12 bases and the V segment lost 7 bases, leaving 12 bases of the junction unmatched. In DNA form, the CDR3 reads TGCAGCGGCGGGACTAGCGAAAAATTGGGGCAGTTCTTC. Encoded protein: CSGGTSEKLGQFF.

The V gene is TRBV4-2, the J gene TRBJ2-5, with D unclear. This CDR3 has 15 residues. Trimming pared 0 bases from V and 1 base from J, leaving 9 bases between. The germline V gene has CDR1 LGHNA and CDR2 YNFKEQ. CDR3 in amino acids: CASSQDRRGQETQYF. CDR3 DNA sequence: TGTGCCAGCAGCCAAGATCGGCGCGGCCAAGAGACCCAGTACTTC.

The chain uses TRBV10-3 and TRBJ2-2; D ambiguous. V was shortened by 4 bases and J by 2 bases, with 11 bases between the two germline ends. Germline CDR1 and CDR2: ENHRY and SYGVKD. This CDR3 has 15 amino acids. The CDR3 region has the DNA TGTGCCATCAGTGTCAAAAACAGAAACACCGGGGAGCTGTTTTTT. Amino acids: CAISVKNRNTGELFF.

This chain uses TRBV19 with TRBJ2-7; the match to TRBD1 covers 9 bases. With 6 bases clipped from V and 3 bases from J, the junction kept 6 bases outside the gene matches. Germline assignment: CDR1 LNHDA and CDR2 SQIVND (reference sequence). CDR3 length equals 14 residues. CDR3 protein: CASSDRGKSYEQYF. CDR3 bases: TGTGCCAGTAGCGACAGGGGGAAAAGCTACGAGCAGTACTTC.

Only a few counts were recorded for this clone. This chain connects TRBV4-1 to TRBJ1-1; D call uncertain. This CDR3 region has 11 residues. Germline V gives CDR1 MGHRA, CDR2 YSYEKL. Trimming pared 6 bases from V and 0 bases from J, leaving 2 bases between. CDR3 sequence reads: CASSMNTEAFF. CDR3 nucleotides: TGCGCCAGCAGTATGAACACTGAAGCTTTCTTT.

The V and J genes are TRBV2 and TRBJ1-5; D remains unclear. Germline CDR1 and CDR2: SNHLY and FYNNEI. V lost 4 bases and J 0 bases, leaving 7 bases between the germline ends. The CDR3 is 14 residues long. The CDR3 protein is CASSVQISNQPQHF. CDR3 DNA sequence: TGTGCCAGCAGTGTACAGATTAGCAATCAGCCCCAGCATTTT. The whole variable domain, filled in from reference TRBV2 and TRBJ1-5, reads EPEVTQTPSHQVTQMGQEVILRCVPISNHLYFYWYRQILGQKVEFLVSFYNNEISEKSEIFDDQFSVERPDGSNFTLKIRSTKLEDSAMYFCASSVQISNQPQHFGDGTRLSIL.

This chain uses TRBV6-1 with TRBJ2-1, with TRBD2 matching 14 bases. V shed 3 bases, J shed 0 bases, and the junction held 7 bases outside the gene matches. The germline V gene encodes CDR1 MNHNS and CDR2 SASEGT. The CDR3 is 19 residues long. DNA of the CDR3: TGTGCCAGCAGTGACGTGGGACTAGCGGGAGACCGCTCCTACAATGAGCAGTTCTTC. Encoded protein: CASSDVGLAGDRSYNEQFF.

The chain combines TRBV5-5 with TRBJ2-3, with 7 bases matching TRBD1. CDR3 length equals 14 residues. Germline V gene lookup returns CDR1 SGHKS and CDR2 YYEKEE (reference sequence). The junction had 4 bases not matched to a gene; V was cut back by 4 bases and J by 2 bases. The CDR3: CASSLGQFTDTQYF. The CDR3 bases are TGTGCCAGCAGCCTGGGACAGTTCACAGATACGCAGTATTTT.

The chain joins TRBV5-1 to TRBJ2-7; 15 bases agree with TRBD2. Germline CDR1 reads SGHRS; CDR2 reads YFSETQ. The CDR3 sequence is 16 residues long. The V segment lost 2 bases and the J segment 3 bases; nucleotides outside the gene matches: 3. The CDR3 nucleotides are TGCGCCAGCAGCTTAGGACTAGCGGGAGGGGTCTACGAGCAGTACTTC. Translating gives CASSLGLAGGVYEQYF.

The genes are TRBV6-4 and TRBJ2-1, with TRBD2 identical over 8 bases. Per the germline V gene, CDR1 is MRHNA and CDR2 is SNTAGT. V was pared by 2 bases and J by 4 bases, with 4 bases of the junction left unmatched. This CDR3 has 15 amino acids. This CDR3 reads CASSDQIAGYNEQFF. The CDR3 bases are TGTGCCAGCAGTGACCAGATAGCGGGGTACAATGAGCAGTTCTTC.

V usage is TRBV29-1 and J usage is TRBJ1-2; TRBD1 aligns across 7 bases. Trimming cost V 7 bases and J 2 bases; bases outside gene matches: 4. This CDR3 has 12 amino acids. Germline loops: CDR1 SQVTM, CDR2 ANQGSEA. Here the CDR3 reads CSGRQGNYGYTF. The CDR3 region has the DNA TGCAGCGGACGACAGGGCAACTATGGCTACACCTTC.

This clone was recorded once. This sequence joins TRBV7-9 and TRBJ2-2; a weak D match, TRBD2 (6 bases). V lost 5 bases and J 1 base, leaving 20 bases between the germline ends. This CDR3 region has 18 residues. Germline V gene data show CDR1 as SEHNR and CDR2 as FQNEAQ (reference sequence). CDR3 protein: CASSLSMASEKNTGELFF. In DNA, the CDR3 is TGTGCCAGCAGCCTCTCCATGGCTAGCGAGAAGAACACCGGGGAGCTGTTTTTT.

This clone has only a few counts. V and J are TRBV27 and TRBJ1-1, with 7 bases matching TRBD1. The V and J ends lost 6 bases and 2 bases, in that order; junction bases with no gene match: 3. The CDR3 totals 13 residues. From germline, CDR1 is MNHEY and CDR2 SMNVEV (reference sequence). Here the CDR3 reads CASRRQGNTEAFF. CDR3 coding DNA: TGTGCCAGCAGGAGACAGGGAAACACTGAAGCTTTCTTT.

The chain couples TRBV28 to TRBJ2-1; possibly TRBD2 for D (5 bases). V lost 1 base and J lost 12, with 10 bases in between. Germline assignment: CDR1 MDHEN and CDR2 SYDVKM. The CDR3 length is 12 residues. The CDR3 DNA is TGTGCCAGCAGTTTATCCCCCCGGGGGCAGTTCTTC. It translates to CASSLSPRGQFF.

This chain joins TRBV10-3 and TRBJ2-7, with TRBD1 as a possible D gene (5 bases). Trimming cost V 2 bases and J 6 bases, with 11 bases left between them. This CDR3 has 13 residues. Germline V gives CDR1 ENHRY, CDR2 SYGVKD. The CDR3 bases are TGTGCCATCAGTGAGGGCAGGGTAAGCGAGCAGTACTTC. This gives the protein CAISEGRVSEQYF.

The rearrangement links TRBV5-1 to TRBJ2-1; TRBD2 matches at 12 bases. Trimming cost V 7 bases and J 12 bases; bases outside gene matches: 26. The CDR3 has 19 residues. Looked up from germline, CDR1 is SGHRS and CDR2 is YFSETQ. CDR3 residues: CASGTDRNGLAGGPFRQFF. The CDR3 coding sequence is TGCGCCAGCGGAACCGACCGGAATGGGCTAGCGGGAGGGCCTTTTAGGCAGTTCTTC. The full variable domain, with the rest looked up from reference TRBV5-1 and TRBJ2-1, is KAGVTQTPRYLIKTRGQQVTLSCSPISGHRSVSWYQQTPGQGLQFLFEYFSETQRNKGNFPGRFSGRQFSNSRSEMNVSTLELGDSALYLCASGTDRNGLAGGPFRQFFGPGTRLTVL.

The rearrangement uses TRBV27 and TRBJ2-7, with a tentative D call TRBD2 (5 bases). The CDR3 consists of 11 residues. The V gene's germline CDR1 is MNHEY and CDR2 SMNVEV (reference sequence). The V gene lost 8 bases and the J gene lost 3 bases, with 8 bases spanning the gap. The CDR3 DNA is TGTGCCAGCTCTGAGGGCTACGAGCAGTACTTC. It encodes CASSEGYEQYF.

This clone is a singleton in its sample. This CDR3 reads CASSQYRGGYNEQFF. DNA of the CDR3: TGCGCCAGCAGCCAATACCGCGGGGGGTACAATGAGCAGTTCTTC. The chain couples TRBV4-1 to TRBJ2-1; 8 positions match TRBD2. Germline V gives CDR1 MGHRA, CDR2 YSYEKL. The V and J ends lost 2 bases and 4 bases, in that order; junction bases with no gene match: 4. This CDR3 comprises 15 residues.

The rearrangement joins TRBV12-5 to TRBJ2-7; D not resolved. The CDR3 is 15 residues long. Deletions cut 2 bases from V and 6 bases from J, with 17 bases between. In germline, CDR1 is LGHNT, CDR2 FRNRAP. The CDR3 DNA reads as TGTGCTAGTGGTTTGTATCCAGGCCGTCCTGGCGAGCAGTACTTC. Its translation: CASGLYPGRPGEQYF.

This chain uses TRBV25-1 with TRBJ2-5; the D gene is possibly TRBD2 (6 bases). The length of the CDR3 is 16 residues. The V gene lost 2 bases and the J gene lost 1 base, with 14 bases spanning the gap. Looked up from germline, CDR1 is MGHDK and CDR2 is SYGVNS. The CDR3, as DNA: TGTGCCAGCAGTGAACCCCCTGGAGGGACCCAAGAGACCCAGTACTTC. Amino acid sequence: CASSEPPGGTQETQYF.

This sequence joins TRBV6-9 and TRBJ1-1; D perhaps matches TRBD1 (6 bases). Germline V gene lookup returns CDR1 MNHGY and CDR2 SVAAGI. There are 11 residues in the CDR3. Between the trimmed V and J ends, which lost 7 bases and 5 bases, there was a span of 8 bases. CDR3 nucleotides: TGTGCCAGCAAGGGGGTTACTGAAGCTTTCTTT. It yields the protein CASKGVTEAFF.

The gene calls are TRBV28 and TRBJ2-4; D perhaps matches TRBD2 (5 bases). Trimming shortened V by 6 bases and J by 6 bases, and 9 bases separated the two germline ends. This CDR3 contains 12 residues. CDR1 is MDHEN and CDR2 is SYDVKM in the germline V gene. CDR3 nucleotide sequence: TGTGCCAGCAGGGGAGTAGCAAACATTCAGTACTTC. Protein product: CASRGVANIQYF.

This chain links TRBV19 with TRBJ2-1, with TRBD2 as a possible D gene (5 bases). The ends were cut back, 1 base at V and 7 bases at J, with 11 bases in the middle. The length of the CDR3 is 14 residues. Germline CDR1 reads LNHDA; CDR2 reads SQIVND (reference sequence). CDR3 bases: TGTGCCAGTAGTATAGGAGCATCGGGGAATGAGCAGTTCTTC. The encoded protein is CASSIGASGNEQFF.

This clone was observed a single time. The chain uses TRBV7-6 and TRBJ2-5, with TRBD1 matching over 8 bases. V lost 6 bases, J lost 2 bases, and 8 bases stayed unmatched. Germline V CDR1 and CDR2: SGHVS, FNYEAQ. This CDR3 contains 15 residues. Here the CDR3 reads CASRRNRGTQETQYF. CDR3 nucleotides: TGTGCCAGCAGACGAAACAGGGGGACTCAAGAGACCCAGTACTTC.

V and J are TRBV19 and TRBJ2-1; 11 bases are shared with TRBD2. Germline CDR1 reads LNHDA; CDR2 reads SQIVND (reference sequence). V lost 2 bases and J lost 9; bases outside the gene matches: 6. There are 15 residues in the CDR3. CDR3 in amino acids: CASSITGLAEAEQFF. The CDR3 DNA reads TGTGCCAGTAGTATAACGGGACTAGCGGAAGCTGAGCAGTTCTTC.

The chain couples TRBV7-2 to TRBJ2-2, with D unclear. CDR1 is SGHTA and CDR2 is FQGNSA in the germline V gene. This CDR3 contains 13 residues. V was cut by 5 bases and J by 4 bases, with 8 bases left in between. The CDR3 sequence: CASSVDGTGELFF. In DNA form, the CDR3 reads TGTGCCAGCAGCGTAGACGGCACCGGGGAGCTGTTTTTT.

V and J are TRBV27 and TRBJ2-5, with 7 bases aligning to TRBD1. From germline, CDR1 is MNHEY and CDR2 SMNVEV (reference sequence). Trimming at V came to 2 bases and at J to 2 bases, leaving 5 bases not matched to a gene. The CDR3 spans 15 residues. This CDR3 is CASSLGQALQETQYF. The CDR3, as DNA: TGTGCCAGCAGTTTAGGACAGGCGCTTCAAGAGACCCAGTACTTC.